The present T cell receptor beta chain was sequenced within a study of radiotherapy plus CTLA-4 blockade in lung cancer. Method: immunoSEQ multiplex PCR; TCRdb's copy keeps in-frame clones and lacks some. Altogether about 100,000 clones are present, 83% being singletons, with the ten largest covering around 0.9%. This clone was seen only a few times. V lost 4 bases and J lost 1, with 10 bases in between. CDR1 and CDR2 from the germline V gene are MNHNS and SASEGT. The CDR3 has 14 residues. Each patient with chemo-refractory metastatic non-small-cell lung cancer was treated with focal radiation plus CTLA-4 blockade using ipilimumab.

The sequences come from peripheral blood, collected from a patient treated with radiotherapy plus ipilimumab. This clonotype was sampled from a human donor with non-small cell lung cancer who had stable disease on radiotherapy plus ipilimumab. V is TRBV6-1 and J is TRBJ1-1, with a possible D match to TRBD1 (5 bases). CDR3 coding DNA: TGTGCCAGCAGTGGCGGGGCTCCGAACACTGAAGCTTTCTTT. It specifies CASSGGAPNTEAFF.